What follows are 32 T cell receptor beta chains derived from one specimen sequenced in a study of technical replicates of blood from a few donors. Repertoires were generated with immunoSEQ multiplex PCR, while TCRdb's copy carries only in-frame clones and drops some. Of about 98,000 clones listed, roughly 95% are singletons. Material: T cells isolated from PBMCs. The receptor source for this set is a human donor in good health.

This clone was recorded a few times. CDR3 in DNA: TGTGCCAGTCAAGACCACAGGGGGCCATTTGAAGCTTTCTTT. Translation: CASQDHRGPFEAFF. The V gene is TRBV19, the J gene TRBJ1-1, with TRBD1 matching over 9 bases. Germline V CDR1 and CDR2: LNHDA, SQIVND (reference sequence). V lost 8 bases to trimming and J lost 7 bases; unmatched junction nucleotides: 11. The CDR3 runs to 14 residues. Complete variable domain (other parts from reference TRBV19 and TRBJ1-1): DGGITQSPKYLFRKEGQNVTLSCEQNLNHDAMYWYRQDPGQGLRLIYYSQIVNDFQKGDIAEGYSVSREKKESFPLTVTSAQKNPTAFYLCASQDHRGPFEAFFGQGTRLTVV.

The chain recombines TRBV27 with TRBJ2-7, with TRBD1 identical over 9 bases. The length of the CDR3 is 13 residues. J gave up 8 bases and V 4 bases, and 6 bases lay outside the gene matches. Germline CDR1 and CDR2: MNHEY and SMNVEV (reference sequence). CDR3 residues: CASSSQGQGKQYF. The CDR3 nucleotides are TGTGCCAGCAGTTCGCAGGGACAGGGTAAGCAGTACTTC.

This clone came up once. The chain has TRBV29-1 and TRBJ2-2, with TRBD2 identical over 8 bases. V lost 2 bases to trimming and J lost 0 bases; unmatched junction nucleotides: 2. Germline values: CDR1 SQVTM, CDR2 ANQGSEA. CDR3 length: 15 amino acids. CDR3 sequence: CSVEIAGTNTGELFF. In nucleotides, the CDR3 is TGCAGCGTTGAAATAGCGGGGACGAACACCGGGGAGCTGTTTTTT.

V and J are TRBV28 and TRBJ1-5; D may be TRBD1 (5 bases). This CDR3 region has 17 residues. The V and J ends lost 6 bases and 1 base respectively, with 19 bases between them. The germline gives CDR1 MDHEN, CDR2 SYDVKM. For the CDR3, the DNA is TGTGCCAGCAGCCGACCCGGGACTCGTCAAAGCAATCAGCCCCAGCATTTT. Translated, it gives CASSRPGTRQSNQPQHF.

In DNA form, the CDR3 reads TGTGCCAGCAGCGTGGGGGGTAGCGGGGTGAACACCGGGGAGCTGTTTTTT. Amino acids: CASSVGGSGVNTGELFF. The V call is TRBV9, the J call TRBJ2-2; TRBD2 agrees at 8 bases. This CDR3 has 17 residues. V dropped 2 bases and J dropped 1; count of bases not matched to a gene: 7. Germline V CDR1 and CDR2: SGDLS, YYNGEE.

The chain couples TRBV27 to TRBJ2-1, with D possibly matching TRBD2 (5 bases). The CDR3 is made up of 13 amino acids. Germline CDR1 MNHEY, CDR2 SMNVEV (reference sequence). Trimming removed 6 bases at V and 5 bases at J, with 11 bases between. In DNA form, the CDR3 reads TGTGCCAGCAGCTGGTCTAGCAACAATGAGCAGTTCTTC. This encodes CASSWSSNNEQFF.

The rearrangement links TRBV5-4 to TRBJ1-2; D may be TRBD1 (6 bases). CDR1 is SGHNT and CDR2 is YYREEE in the germline V gene (reference sequence). Trimming took 6 bases from V and 8 from J, leaving 23 bases between them. This CDR3 has 15 amino acids. CDR3 nucleotide sequence: TGTGCCAGCACCCTAAGAGCCGGGGGGGCTTACGGCTACACCTTC. Its protein is CASTLRAGGAYGYTF.

In DNA, the CDR3 is TGTGCCAGCAGTCCGACAGGGGGCGGCAATCAGCCCCAGCATTTT. This encodes CASSPTGGGNQPQHF. The chain uses TRBV28 and TRBJ1-5; 10 positions agree with TRBD1. This CDR3 contains 15 residues. V gave up 5 bases and J gave up 2 bases; unmatched junction bases: 3. Germline V gives CDR1 MDHEN, CDR2 SYDVKM.

The rearrangement uses TRBV6-1 and TRBJ1-1; 7 bases map to TRBD1. Per the germline V gene, CDR1 is MNHNS and CDR2 is SASEGT. After removal of 6 bases from V and 7 bases from J, the junction contained 2 bases not matched to a gene. The CDR3 spans 11 residues. CDR3 region: CASSWTGEAFF. As DNA, the CDR3 is TGTGCCAGCAGCTGGACAGGTGAAGCTTTCTTT.

A single count supports this clone. The chain carries TRBV7-8 and TRBJ1-5, with D perhaps TRBD1 (6 bases). The CDR3 totals 12 residues. With 4 bases removed from V and 9 bases from J, the gap between germline ends came to 10 bases. The germline CDR1 and CDR2 sequences are SGHVS and FQNEAQ. The chain's CDR3 is CASSYRVGPQHF. The DNA for the CDR3 is TGTGCCAGCAGCTACAGGGTAGGGCCCCAGCATTTT. Using reference TRBV7-8 and TRBJ1-5 for the parts outside the CDR3, the full variable domain is GAGVSQSPRYKVAKRGQDVALRCDPISGHVSLFWYQQALGQGPEFLTYFQNEAQLDKSGLPSDRFFAERPEGSVSTLKIQRTQQEDSAVYLCASSYRVGPQHFGDGTRLSIL.

This clone appeared a single time. The chain recombines TRBV29-1 with TRBJ2-1; 11 nucleotides agree with TRBD2. This CDR3 spans 14 amino acids. CDR1 and CDR2 (germline): SQVTM, ANQGSEA. The junction had 5 bases not matched to a gene; V was cut back by 2 bases and J by 8 bases. CDR3 bases: TGCAGCGTTGAACCTGGGACTAGCGGATATGAGCAGTTCTTC. It yields the protein CSVEPGTSGYEQFF.

This clone was observed once. The chain joins TRBV7-3 to TRBJ2-2, with D perhaps matching TRBD2 (5 bases). Germline loops: CDR1 SGHTA, CDR2 FQGTGA. V lost 6 bases, J lost 4 bases, and 18 bases lay in between. The CDR3 contains 16 residues. The CDR3, as DNA: TGTGCCAGCAGTTACATCCGGGGTCGGGGCACCGGGGAGCTGTTTTTT. Its protein is CASSYIRGRGTGELFF.

The rearrangement links TRBV19 to TRBJ1-6, with D hard to call. Trimming took off 1 base at V and 1 base at J, with 8 bases between the two ends. The CDR3 totals 16 residues. Germline V lookup: CDR1 LNHDA, CDR2 SQIVND (reference sequence). For the CDR3, the DNA is TGTGCCAGTAGTATAGTCGGGAGATCCTATAATTCACCCCTCCACTTT. This translates into CASSIVGRSYNSPLHF.

This clone was recorded once. The chain links TRBV28 to TRBJ2-7; D might be TRBD2 (6 bases). V was cut by 6 bases and J by 0 bases, with 15 bases left in between. The CDR3 spans 15 residues. The germline gives CDR1 MDHEN, CDR2 SYDVKM. CDR3 DNA sequence: TGTGCCAGCAGAGCCGTCGGGGGAGGCTCCTACGAGCAGTACTTC. The encoded protein is CASRAVGGGSYEQYF. The whole variable domain, remainder taken from reference TRBV28 and TRBJ2-7, is DVKVTQSSRYLVKRTGEKVFLECVQDMDHENMFWYRQDPGLGLRLIYFSYDVKMKEKGDIPEGYSVSREKKERFSLILESASTNQTSMYLCASRAVGGGSYEQYFGPGTRLTVT.

This clone showed up just once. This chain uses TRBV4-2 with TRBJ2-7; a possible D gene is TRBD2 (6 bases). Per germline, CDR1 LGHNA and CDR2 YNFKEQ. V lost 4 bases, J lost 1 base, and 26 bases lay in between. The CDR3 runs 19 residues. Here the CDR3 reads CASSPKLSGSNDISYEQYF. The CDR3 DNA reads TGTGCCAGCAGCCCGAAGCTTAGCGGCAGTAACGATATATCCTACGAGCAGTACTTC.

The CDR3 DNA reads as TGTGCCAGCTCGGGGGTCCTATTTACTGCAGATACGCAGTATTTT. This sequence encodes CASSGVLFTADTQYF. V gene TRBV7-9 combines with J gene TRBJ2-3, with D perhaps matching TRBD2 (6 bases). Germline V CDR1 and CDR2: SEHNR, FQNEAQ (reference sequence). CDR3 length: 15 amino acids. Trimming took 8 bases from V and 4 from J, leaving 19 bases between them.

This clone was found once. Different DNA sequences within this sample yield the same CDR3. This chain uses TRBV5-1 with TRBJ2-7; weak D call: TRBD1 (5 bases). V shed 4 bases and J shed 4 bases, with 15 bases lying between them. Germline CDR1 and CDR2: SGHRS and YFSETQ. The CDR3 covers 14 residues. CDR3 residues: CASSLDSPTYEQYF. In DNA, the CDR3 is TGCGCCAGCAGCCTTGACAGCCCTACTTACGAGCAGTACTTC.

This clone has only a few counts. The chain combines TRBV7-2 with TRBJ1-1; tentative D call: TRBD1 (5 bases). Trimming took 2 bases from V and 6 from J, leaving 10 bases between them. The CDR3 spans 13 residues. The germline CDR1 and CDR2 sequences are SGHTA and FQGNSA. The chain's CDR3 is CASSLRRGSEAFF. DNA of the CDR3: TGTGCCAGCAGCTTACGGAGGGGCTCTGAAGCTTTCTTT. Complete variable domain (other parts from reference TRBV7-2 and TRBJ1-1): GAGVSQSPSNKVTEKGKDVELRCDPISGHTALYWYRQSLGQGLEFLIYFQGNSAPDKSGLPSDRFSAERTGGSVSTLTIQRTQQEDSAVYLCASSLRRGSEAFFGQGTRLTVV.

This chain uses TRBV5-6 with TRBJ2-1, with 9 bases lining up with TRBD2. Trimming at V came to 1 base and at J to 5 bases, leaving 4 bases not matched to a gene. The CDR3 contains 15 residues. Per the germline V gene, CDR1 is SGHDT and CDR2 is YYEEEE. The CDR3 loop reads CASSLIAGVNNEQFF. In DNA form, the CDR3 reads TGTGCCAGCAGCTTGATAGCGGGAGTTAACAATGAGCAGTTCTTC.

The chain combines TRBV5-6 with TRBJ2-5; D may be TRBD1 (5 bases). V lost 7 bases, J lost 7 bases, and 14 bases lay in between. This CDR3 is 12 amino acids long. Germline V gene data show CDR1 as SGHDT and CDR2 as YYEEEE. The CDR3 DNA follows: TGTGCCAGCTTTTTCAGTAGGGGGACCCAGTACTTC. It encodes CASFFSRGTQYF.

The V and J genes are TRBV4-2 and TRBJ2-5, with 7 bases fitting TRBD2. Germline V gene sequence: CDR1 LGHNA, CDR2 YNFKEQ. V gave up 4 bases and J gave up 2 bases; unmatched junction bases: 4. The CDR3 length is 14 residues. The CDR3 spells CASSRTSEQETQYF. DNA for the CDR3: TGTGCCAGCAGCCGCACTAGCGAACAAGAGACCCAGTACTTC.

The chain joins TRBV2 to TRBJ2-7, with D perhaps matching TRBD2 (6 bases). The CDR3 loop spans 14 amino acids. V lost 6 bases, J lost 4 bases, and 16 bases lay in between. Germline-derived CDR1 and CDR2 are SNHLY and FYNNEI. CDR3 amino acids: CASRGPGVKYEQYF. The CDR3 region has the DNA TGTGCCAGCAGAGGTCCGGGAGTGAAGTACGAGCAGTACTTC.

The chain has TRBV19 and TRBJ1-1; 10 nucleotides agree with TRBD1. Germline V CDR1 and CDR2: LNHDA, SQIVND (reference sequence). The ends lost 5 bases at V and 5 bases at J; junction bases unmatched: 5. The CDR3 is 14 amino acids. CDR3 in DNA: TGTGCCAGTAGTCCGGGACAGGGGCAGACTGAAGCTTTCTTT. Amino acids: CASSPGQGQTEAFF.

The genes are TRBV25-1 and TRBJ2-1, with 7 bases lining up with TRBD1. CDR3 length: 12 amino acids. V lost 2 bases to trimming and J lost 13 bases; unmatched junction nucleotides: 5. Germline V gene data show CDR1 as MGHDK and CDR2 as SYGVNS. The DNA for the CDR3 is TGTGCCAGCAGTGAAATAACAGGGGTTCAGTTCTTC. This encodes CASSEITGVQFF.

This chain joins TRBV27 and TRBJ2-7; TRBD2 matches 7 bases. CDR3 size: 14 residues. The germline gives CDR1 MNHEY, CDR2 SMNVEV (reference sequence). V lost 4 bases, J lost 3 bases, and 6 bases stayed unmatched. The CDR3 loop reads CASSWAGEGYEQYF. The CDR3 DNA sequence: TGTGCCAGCAGTTGGGCGGGGGAGGGCTACGAGCAGTACTTC.

The chain recombines TRBV18 with TRBJ2-7; 7 nucleotides agree with TRBD1. J lost 0 bases, V lost 3 bases, and 8 bases had no gene match. The CDR3 covers 16 residues. CDR1 is KGHSH, CDR2 LQKENI, per germline. DNA for the CDR3: TGTGCCAGCTCACCGATGGACAGGACGACCTCCTACGAGCAGTACTTC. Protein product: CASSPMDRTTSYEQYF.

The chain employs TRBV7-9 and TRBJ2-2; D may be TRBD2 (5 bases). CDR1 is SEHNR, CDR2 FQNEAQ, per germline (reference sequence). The CDR3 spans 16 residues. Trimming removed 0 bases from V and 9 bases from J, with 17 bases in between. In DNA, the CDR3 is TGTGCCAGCAGCTTAGCGCCGCTAGCTGGGCGGCGGGAGCTGTTTTTT. It specifies CASSLAPLAGRRELFF.

The rearrangement joins TRBV28 to TRBJ2-5; D is possibly TRBD1 (5 bases). This CDR3 has 13 residues. Germline assignment: CDR1 MDHEN and CDR2 SYDVKM. V lost 6 bases to trimming and J lost 7 bases, with 15 bases between them. The CDR3 is CASSQGRKGTQYF. CDR3 sequence (DNA): TGTGCCAGCAGCCAGGGCCGGAAAGGGACCCAGTACTTC.

This chain links TRBV27 with TRBJ1-2; perhaps TRBD1 as D (6 bases). Per the germline V gene, CDR1 is MNHEY and CDR2 is SMNVEV (reference sequence). Deletions cut 1 base from V and 7 bases from J, with 19 bases between. The CDR3 consists of 16 residues. For the CDR3, the DNA is TGTGCCAGCAGTTTATTTCGTGGACAGTTGTACTCTGGCTACACCTTC. It specifies CASSLFRGQLYSGYTF.

The chain combines TRBV15 with TRBJ1-2, with D uncertain. Trimming shortened V by 0 bases and J by 8 bases, and 7 bases separated the two germline ends. The CDR3 is 12 residues long. CDR1 LNHNV and CDR2 YYDKDF come from the germline V gene (reference sequence). The CDR3 region has the DNA TGTGCCACCAGCAGAGACTGGGCCGGCTACACCTTC. This codes for CATSRDWAGYTF.

The V and J genes are TRBV5-8 and TRBJ1-1; 7 bases are a match to TRBD1. This CDR3 spans 14 amino acids. The germline CDR1 and CDR2 sequences are SGHTS and YDEGEE. The ends lost 0 bases at V and 5 bases at J; junction bases unmatched: 4. Here the CDR3 DNA reads TGTGCCAGCAGCTTGGTCAGGGGGATGACTGAAGCTTTCTTT. The encoded protein is CASSLVRGMTEAFF.

The V call is TRBV6-5, the J call TRBJ1-1; 9 bases are shared with TRBD1. The CDR3 runs to 16 residues. J lost 0 bases, V lost 2 bases, and 4 bases had no gene match. Germline V gives CDR1 MNHEY, CDR2 SVGAGI. CDR3 sequence (DNA): TGTGCCAGCAGTTACCCGGGACAGGGTATGAACACTGAAGCTTTCTTT. As protein: CASSYPGQGMNTEAFF.